Below are 6 T cell receptor beta chains sequenced from a single sample in a study of CD8 T cells in ankylosing spondylitis. TCRdb passed the 5' RACE reads through MiXCR, listing each CDR3 protein once. The top ten clones hold about 8% of a sample with 250,000 to 300,000 distinct CDR3 sequences, about 19% of them seen once. The sequencing sample was made of blood, either unsorted or a sorted T cell fraction (not recorded which). These receptors all come from a male donor with ankylosing spondylitis or in good health (not recorded which).

The gene calls are TRBV5-1 and TRBJ2-2; D gene uncertain. V was clipped by 0 bases and J by 5 bases, with 11 bases between them. The CDR3 totals 15 residues. Germline values: CDR1 SGHRS, CDR2 YFSETQ. The CDR3 loop reads CASSLVGKTTGELFF. The CDR3, as DNA: TGCGCCAGCAGCTTGGTAGGGAAGACGACCGGGGAGCTGTTTTTT.

This clonotype has ten or more counts. V usage is TRBV29-1 and J usage is TRBJ2-4, with TRBD1 matching over 9 bases. The CDR3 covers 17 residues. Germline V gene sequence: CDR1 SQVTM, CDR2 ANQGSEA. The V segment lost 4 bases and the J segment 1 base; nucleotides outside the gene matches: 11. The CDR3 coding sequence is TGCAGCGTTGGGACAGGGGAAACCAGGGGGGCCAAAAACATTCAGTACTTC. It codes for CSVGTGETRGAKNIQYF.

There are a few counts of this clonotype. The chain carries TRBV5-1 and TRBJ2-3; 7 nucleotides match TRBD1. Germline V CDR1 and CDR2: SGHRS, YFSETQ. Trimming at V came to 3 bases and at J to 3 bases, leaving 10 bases not matched to a gene. The CDR3 has 16 amino acids. In nucleotides, the CDR3 is TGCGCCAGCAGCTCCGACAGGGCTCTATCGACAGATACGCAGTATTTT. Translating gives CASSSDRALSTDTQYF.

The count of this clonotype is one. The chain couples TRBV7-8 to TRBJ2-3; 9 bases align to TRBD1. The trim removed 4 bases at V and 1 base at J, leaving 9 bases unmatched. This CDR3 has 17 residues. Looked up from germline, CDR1 is SGHVS and CDR2 is FQNEAQ. CDR3 region: CASSSDYRGPGTDTQYF. The CDR3 coding sequence is TGTGCCAGCAGCTCAGATTACAGGGGGCCTGGCACAGATACGCAGTATTTT.

The J gene is TRBJ1-2, the V gene TRBV29-1; D not resolved. CDR1 and CDR2 from the germline V gene are SQVTM and ANQGSEA. This CDR3 is 13 amino acids long. V was cut by 2 bases and J by 6 bases, with 13 bases left in between. CDR3 in DNA: TGCAGCGTTGAACATATAACAAGTGATGGCTACACCTTC. Amino acids: CSVEHITSDGYTF.

V and J are TRBV12-3 or TRBV12-4 and TRBJ2-3; D uncertain. V lost 4 bases and J 1 base, leaving 9 bases between the germline ends. The CDR3 length is 14 residues. DNA for the CDR3: TGTGCCAGCAGTTCGGGCCGGGGCACAGATACGCAGTATTTT. Its translation is CASSSGRGTDTQYF.